This T cell receptor (beta chain) is drawn from a study of cytomegalovirus exposure and HLA in healthy donors. Points from the study as a whole: Confirmation was obtained in vitro that a few CMV-associated chains are specific for CMV antigens. Despite most TCR sequences being rare, some public TCRs occurred in many donors. Investigators reported more than 150 TCR beta chains as tied to cytomegalovirus.

A note on this clone: The target antigen is unknown.

Vbeta (60) and Jbeta (13) primers were used in the PCR. Only in-frame clones appear in the TCRdb table, and some are missing; sequencing was by immunoSEQ multiplex PCR. Of fewer than 200,000 clones in the sample, approximately 81% were seen once. The ends lost 5 bases at V and 12 bases at J; junction bases unmatched: 12. The CDR3 contains 13 residues. Germline V lookup: CDR1 MDHEN, CDR2 SYDVKM. This sequence joins TRBV28 and TRBJ1-1, with 7 bases identical to TRBD1. The specimen sequenced was PBMCs. The sequence came from a woman aged 18-29 years in good health and CMV-seronegative. The CDR3 is CASSRLTDREPFF. The CDR3 DNA reads TGTGCCAGCAGTCGGCTTACAGACAGGGAGCCTTTCTTT.